What follows describes a single T cell receptor (beta chain). Its antigen is not identified. The record originates from a study of cytomegalovirus exposure and HLA in healthy donors. Study-wide points: Altogether, 150 to 200 TCR beta chains were recorded as cytomegalovirus-associated.

From germline, CDR1 is SGHRS and CDR2 YFSETQ. The CDR3 contains 17 residues. V shed 0 bases, J shed 3 bases, and the junction held 6 bases outside the gene matches. The protocol was immunoSEQ multiplex PCR, while the TCRdb copy is restricted to in-frame clones and leaves out a portion. This sample carries 220,000 or so clones, roughly 87% of them seen once, and the ten largest clones take 1.5% to 2.5%. Sequenced material: PBMCs. The receptor was isolated from a woman aged 18 to 35 in good health and CMV-seropositive. The chain combines TRBV5-1 with TRBJ2-1, with 10 bases that match TRBD2. The CDR3 DNA reads as TGCGCCAGCAGCTTGGGGGTCGGACTAGCGGACTACAATGAGCAGTTCTTC. It codes for CASSLGVGLADYNEQFF.